Listed below are T cell receptor beta chains from one sample, sequenced in a study of blood T cell repertoires in COVID-19. Here immunoSEQ multiplex PCR was the method, and the copy in TCRdb shows in-frame clones only, minus some. The sample has about 160,000 clones; 92% are singletons. Source material: peripheral blood. These receptors were obtained from a man younger than 45 with COVID-19, enrolled during active disease. The CDR3 runs from the conserved cysteine through the conserved F or W. The order of the fields is D gene, J gene, clone size, V gene, CDR3 DNA, CDR3 protein. A D gene is named only where the DNA matches it firmly. For some rows the clone size is stated as once, few or many, or as a class when expanded; others skip it.

>-|TRBJ1-1|-|TRBV4-3
TGCGCCAGCAGCCAAGATCATAACACTGAAGCTTTCTTT
CASSQDHNTEAFF
>TRBD1|TRBJ1-2|-|TRBV14
TGTGCCAGCAGCCAGCCATTCCCCGGGACAGGGGGAGGGAATGGCTACACCTTC
CASSQPFPGTGGGNGYTF
>-|TRBJ1-1|-|TRBV7-8
TGTGCCAGCAGCTTAGGCCCAGGGAGGGCGGCGACTGAAGCTTTCTTT
CASSLGPGRAATEAFF
>TRBD1|TRBJ2-2|-|TRBV6-2/TRBV6-3
TGTGCCAGCAGTTTCCCCGAACAGGGGGCTGGGTTCAACGGGGAGCTGTTTTTT
CASSFPEQGAGFNGELFF
>-|TRBJ1-2|-|TRBV14
TGTGCCAGCAGCCCCAAGGGAGTTGGCTACACCTTC
CASSPKGVGYTF
>-|TRBJ1-2|-|TRBV29-1
TGCAGCGTTGTCGGGGGGTTACTAAATGGCTACACCTTC
CSVVGGLLNGYTF
>-|TRBJ2-4|-|TRBV7-2
TGTGCCAGCAGCTTAGCGCAGGATAAAGCCAAAAACATTCAGTACTTC
CASSLAQDKAKNIQYF
>TRBD1|TRBJ1-1|-|TRBV12-3/TRBV12-4
TGTGCCAGCACCCTCGGACAGGGGATGCGAGCTTTCTTT
CASTLGQGMRAFF
>-|TRBJ1-5|-|TRBV5-6
TGTGCCAGCAGCTTGGTTTCGGAGCATCAGCCCCAGCATTTT
CASSLVSEHQPQHF
>TRBD1|TRBJ1-1|-|TRBV29-1
TGCAGCGCCCACAGGGGCTACGGGAACACTGAAGCTTTCTTT
CSAHRGYGNTEAFF
>-|TRBJ1-5|-|TRBV18
TGTGCCAGCTCACCTCCCACAGCTAGCAATCAGCCCCAGCATTTT
CASSPPTASNQPQHF
>TRBD1|TRBJ2-7|-|TRBV5-1
TGCGCCAGCAGCTTGGCCGGACAGGGGTCGCCCTACGAGCAGTACTTC
CASSLAGQGSPYEQYF
>-|TRBJ1-4|-|TRBV24-1
TGTGCCACCAGTGGTACGAGTGAAAAACTGTTTTTT
CATSGTSEKLFF
>-|TRBJ1-1|once|TRBV19
TGTGCCAGTAGTGTCCACAGGGTATGGGCTGAAGCTTTCTTT
CASSVHRVWAEAFF
>-|TRBJ1-1|few|TRBV19
TGTGCCAGTAGTATAGTCGGGGGCACTGAAGCTTTCTTT
CASSIVGGTEAFF
>-|TRBJ1-1|-|TRBV2
TGTGCCAGCAGTGTATATGGGAGAAACACTGAAGCTTTCTTT
CASSVYGRNTEAFF
>TRBD1|TRBJ1-1|few|TRBV11-1
TGTGCCAGCAGCTCCCGAACAGGGGCGCCGTACACTGAAGCTTTCTTT
CASSSRTGAPYTEAFF
>-|TRBJ1-5|-|TRBV4-2
TGTGCCAGCAGCCAAGAAGGGAGAGATCAGCCCCAGCATTTT
CASSQEGRDQPQHF
>TRBD2|TRBJ2-7|once|TRBV2
TGTGCCAGCAGTGAAGTATTGGCAGCGGGGGACTACGAGCAGTACTTC
CASSEVLAAGDYEQYF
>-|TRBJ1-2|-|TRBV29-1
TGCAGCGTTGGAGCAACCAACTATGGCTACACCTTC
CSVGATNYGYTF
>TRBD1|TRBJ2-5|once|TRBV6-1
TGTGCCAGCAGTGAACAGGGGGCCAGAGGAGAGACCCAGTACTTC
CASSEQGARGETQYF
>-|TRBJ1-5|once|TRBV6-2/TRBV6-3
TGTGCCAGCAGTTACGACGGGGGGGCGACCAATCAGCCCCAGCATTTT
CASSYDGGATNQPQHF
>-|TRBJ2-7|-|TRBV7-9
TGTGCCAGCAGCTTATCGGGGGACGAGCAGTACTTC
CASSLSGDEQYF
>TRBD2|TRBJ2-3|-|TRBV28
TGTGCCAGCAGTGGCCCGGGGGGGACCCTCCCAGATACGCAGTATTTT
CASSGPGGTLPDTQYF
>-|TRBJ1-2|-|TRBV28
TGTGCCAGCAGTTTGGTGGGGGGAGGGTATGGCTACACCTTC
CASSLVGGGYGYTF
>-|TRBJ1-2|-|TRBV3-1/TRBV3-2
TGTGCCAGCAGCCAAGTCAGGGGCAGAAGTGGCTACACCTTC
CASSQVRGRSGYTF
>TRBD2|TRBJ2-2|-|TRBV13
TGTGCCAGCAGACCTAGACTAGCGGGAAGCACCGGGGAGCTGTTTTTT
CASRPRLAGSTGELFF
>-|TRBJ1-1|-|TRBV3-1/TRBV3-2
TGTGCCAGCAGCCGACAGTTGAACACTGAAGCTTTCTTT
CASSRQLNTEAFF
>TRBD1|TRBJ2-7|-|TRBV6-5
TGTGCCAGCAGTTACCGGGACAGTGTTCACTACGAGCAGTACTTC
CASSYRDSVHYEQYF
>-|TRBJ2-2|-|TRBV5-4
TGTGCCAGCAGCCCCGACACCGGGGAGCTGTTTTTT
CASSPDTGELFF
>-|TRBJ1-2|-|TRBV5-4
TGTGCCAGCAACATAGGGGGTAACTATGGCTACACCTTC
CASNIGGNYGYTF
>-|TRBJ2-1|-|TRBV9
TGTGCCAGCAGCCTGACTCCAAGGAATGAGCAGTTCTTC
CASSLTPRNEQFF
>TRBD1|TRBJ1-1|-|TRBV6-2/TRBV6-3
TGTGCCAGCAGTTACGCTCTCTATACCGACAGGGACACTGAAGCTTTCTTT
CASSYALYTDRDTEAFF
>TRBD1|TRBJ2-7|-|TRBV7-2
TGTGCCAGCAGCTTAGGCGGGACAGGGGCCTACGAGCAGTACTTC
CASSLGGTGAYEQYF
>-|TRBJ1-2|-|TRBV12-5
TGTGCTAGTGGTTTGGTACTAGCCGAAAGCGGGGGCTACACCTTC
CASGLVLAESGGYTF
>TRBD1|TRBJ1-1|-|TRBV7-2
TGTGCCAGCAGCTTAGTTTCGACAGGGTACGGTACTCGAACTGAAGCTTTCTTT
CASSLVSTGYGTRTEAFF
>-|TRBJ2-1|-|TRBV7-3
TGTGCCAGCAGCTCTCAGGGAAAGGGTTACAATGAGCAGTTCTTC
CASSSQGKGYNEQFF
>-|TRBJ1-6|-|TRBV11-3
TGTGCCAGCAGCCTCGGGACAACTCATTCATCCCTCCACTTT
CASSLGTTHSSLHF
>-|TRBJ2-2|-|TRBV7-3
TGTGCCAGCAGCTTAGGTCCAGGGACGAACACCGGGGAGCTGTTTTTT
CASSLGPGTNTGELFF
>-|TRBJ2-2|-|TRBV6-2/TRBV6-3
TGTGCCAGCAGTTACAGACTCAACACCGGGGAGCTGTTTTTT
CASSYRLNTGELFF
>TRBD1|TRBJ2-7|-|TRBV4-3
TGCGCCAGCAGCCACACAGGGGAAGAGCAGTACTTC
CASSHTGEEQYF
>-|TRBJ1-2|-|TRBV18
TGTGCCAGCTCACCTCCAGGGCGACGGGACTATGGCTACACCTTC
CASSPPGRRDYGYTF
>TRBD2|TRBJ2-7|-|TRBV5-4
TGTGCCAGCAGCACCGGGGGGGGTCACTCCTACGAGCAGTACTTC
CASSTGGGHSYEQYF
>-|TRBJ1-5|-|TRBV10-3
TGTGCCCCCGACCGGACCCAGGGGAATCAGCCCCAGCATTTT
CAPDRTQGNQPQHF
>TRBD1|TRBJ2-7|few|TRBV7-2
TGTGCCAGCAGCTCTTCCCTTGGACAGGGAATAAGGCAGTACTTC
CASSSSLGQGIRQYF
>TRBD1|TRBJ1-2|-|TRBV24-1
TGTGCCACCAGTGAGGCCGACAGGGGCTATGGCTACACCTTC
CATSEADRGYGYTF
>-|TRBJ1-1|-|TRBV9
TGTGCCAGCAGCGTAGATGGGGAGGTGAACACTGAAGCTTTCTTT
CASSVDGEVNTEAFF
>TRBD2|TRBJ2-1|-|TRBV19
TGTGCCAGTAGGTCAACCGGGACTAGGCTCACCAGTGAGCAGTTCTTC
CASRSTGTRLTSEQFF
>TRBD2|TRBJ2-1|-|TRBV4-1
TGCGCCAGCAAAGAACTAGCGGGAGATGAGCAGTTCTTC
CASKELAGDEQFF
>-|TRBJ2-3|-|TRBV11-2
TGTGCCAGCAGCCCGAGGACTCTGGGGGATACGCAGTATTTT
CASSPRTLGDTQYF
>-|TRBJ2-3|-|TRBV9
TGTGCCAGCAGCATCCGGGACTCTCGCACAGATACGCAGTATTTT
CASSIRDSRTDTQYF
>TRBD2|TRBJ2-3|-|TRBV9
TGTGCCAGCAGCGTGACTAGCGGGAGAGGCACAGATACGCAGTATTTT
CASSVTSGRGTDTQYF
>-|TRBJ2-3|-|TRBV2
TGTGCCAGCTGGCCGAGCACAGATACGCAGTATTTT
CASWPSTDTQYF
>TRBD1|TRBJ2-7|-|TRBV5-5
TGTGCCAGCAGCCCCCAAGCAGGGGGTATTGTCTACGAGCAGTACTTC
CASSPQAGGIVYEQYF
>TRBD2|TRBJ2-1|-|TRBV7-9
TGTGCCAGCAGGACCGGGACTAGCGGGACTGAGCAGTTCTTC
CASRTGTSGTEQFF
>-|TRBJ1-4|-|TRBV6-2/TRBV6-3
TGTGCCAGCAGTTACTCGAGTGCCGCCCCCAATGAAAAACTGTTTTTT
CASSYSSAAPNEKLFF